This TCR beta chain was retrieved from a study of OX40 agonist ivuxolimab in advanced cancers. As for the study in general: Of mixed ages from 23 to 79 and averaging 60 years, the group was roughly 85% male.

Here immunoSEQ multiplex PCR was the method, and the copy in TCRdb shows in-frame clones only, minus some. The data show tens of thousands of clones, approximately 90% seen once. Study-wide findings and caveats: No antigen was identified for the clonally expanded peripheral T cells.

The V gene end was trimmed by 3 bases and the J gene end by 2 bases; junction bases not matched to a gene: 5. CDR1 is MDHEN and CDR2 is SYDVKM in the germline V gene. This CDR3 region has 15 residues. A note on this clone: The target antigen is unknown.

The starting material was CD4+ or CD8+ T cells sorted from blood, obtained in a trial of the OX40 agonist ivuxolimab. The chain is built from TRBV28 and TRBJ2-3; 7 positions agree with TRBD1. This TCR derives from an adult with an advanced solid tumor such as melanoma, head and neck, liver or kidney cancer. The CDR3 here is CASSFGQAYTDTQYF. CDR3 coding DNA: TGTGCCAGCAGTTTTGGACAGGCTTACACAGATACGCAGTATTTT.